This TCR beta chain was identified during a study of OX40 agonist ivuxolimab in advanced cancers. Study-level points and caveats: In CD8+ T cells, expanded clones were on average more numerous than in CD4+. Partial responders treated at 0.1-3.0 mg/kg exhibited clonal expansion among the lowest measured.

Drawing of blood for sampling happened at baseline, at cycle 4 day 1, and at cycle 7 day 1. As to this clone: Its antigen remains unidentified.

CDR1 GTSNPN and CDR2 SVGIG come from the germline V gene (reference sequence). Trimming took 5 bases from V and 4 from J; bases not matched to a gene: 7. The CDR3 consists of 13 residues. The protocol was immunoSEQ multiplex PCR, while the TCRdb copy is restricted to in-frame clones and leaves out a portion. Of some 140,000 clones listed, 93% were seen once; the top ten hold more than 0.9%. This sequence was found in an adult with an advanced solid tumor such as melanoma, head and neck, liver or kidney cancer. The chain has TRBV30 and TRBJ1-2; 7 nucleotides align to TRBD1. The material sequenced was CD4+ or CD8+ T cells sorted from blood, taken in a trial of the OX40 agonist ivuxolimab. CDR3 region: CAWETGVGYGYTF. CDR3 in DNA: TGTGCCTGGGAAACAGGGGTTGGCTATGGCTACACCTTC.